This T cell receptor beta chain appears in the sequencing data of a study of long-term antiretroviral therapy in people with HIV. Survey-level resolution applied to immunoSEQ assay v3.0. TCRdb's copy holds only in-frame clones and misses some; the assay was immunoSEQ multiplex PCR. The sample shows about 34,000 clones, 87% of them seen only once. Clinicians in the United States treated all participants with HIV. V shed 4 bases and J shed 0 bases, with 13 bases lying between them. The CDR3 totals 15 residues. Germline CDR1 reads MNHNS; CDR2 reads SASEGT. The sequencing used unsorted PBMCs, collected 1.1 years after starting antiretroviral therapy. The TCR was taken from a man aged 18-30 years with HIV. The chain has TRBV6-1 and TRBJ2-7; the D gene is possibly TRBD2 (6 bases). CDR3 residues: CASSVSLASSYEQYF. The CDR3 DNA is TGTGCCAGCAGTGTGAGTCTAGCGAGCTCCTACGAGCAGTACTTC.